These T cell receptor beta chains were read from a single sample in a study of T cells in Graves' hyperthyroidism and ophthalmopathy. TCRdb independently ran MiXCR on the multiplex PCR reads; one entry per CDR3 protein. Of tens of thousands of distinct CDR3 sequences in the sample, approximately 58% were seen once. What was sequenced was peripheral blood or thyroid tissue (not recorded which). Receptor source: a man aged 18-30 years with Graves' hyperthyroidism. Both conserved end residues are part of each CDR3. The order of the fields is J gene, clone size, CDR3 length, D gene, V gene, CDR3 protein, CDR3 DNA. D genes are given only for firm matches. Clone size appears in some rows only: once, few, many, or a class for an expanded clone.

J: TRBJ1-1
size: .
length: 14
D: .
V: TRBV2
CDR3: CASSERGRNTEAFF
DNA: TGTGCCAGCAGTGAACGGGGCAGGAACACTGAAGCTTTCTTT

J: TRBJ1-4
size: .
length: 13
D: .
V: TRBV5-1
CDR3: CASCLATNEKLFF
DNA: TGCGCCAGCTGCCTTGCAACTAATGAAAAACTGTTTTTT

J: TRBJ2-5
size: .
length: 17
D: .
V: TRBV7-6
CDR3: CASSLAVAQRGLETQYF
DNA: TGTGCCAGCAGCTTAGCAGTTGCACAGCGTGGGCTAGAGACCCAGTACTTC

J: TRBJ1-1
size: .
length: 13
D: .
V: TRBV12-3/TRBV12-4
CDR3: CASSLLESTEAFF
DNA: TGTGCCAGCAGTTTATTAGAGTCGACTGAAGCTTTCTTT

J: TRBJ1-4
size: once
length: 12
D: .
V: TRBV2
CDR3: CASSELETVKSF
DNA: TGTGCCAGCAGTGAACTCGAAACAGTCAAAAGTTTT

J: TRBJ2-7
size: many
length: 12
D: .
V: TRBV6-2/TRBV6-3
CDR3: CASSFLRREQYF
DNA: TGTGCCAGCAGTTTTCTACGTCGAGAGCAGTACTTC

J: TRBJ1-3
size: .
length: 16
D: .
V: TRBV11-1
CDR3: CASSRTGSPPGDTIYF
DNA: TGTGCGAGCAGCAGAACAGGGTCACCCCCTGGAGACACCATATATTTT

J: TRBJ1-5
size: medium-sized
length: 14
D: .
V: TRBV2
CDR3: CASRGDYSNQPQHF
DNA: TGTGCCAGCAGAGGGGATTATAGCAATCAGCCCCAGCATTTT

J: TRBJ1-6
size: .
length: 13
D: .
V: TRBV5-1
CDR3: CASSLDSSSPLHF
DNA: TGCGCCAGCAGCTTGGACAGTAGTTCACCCCTCCACTTT

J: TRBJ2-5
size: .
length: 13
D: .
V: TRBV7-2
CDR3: CASSLVVESTQYF
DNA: TGTGCCAGCAGCTTAGTCGTCGAGTCGACCCAGTACTTC

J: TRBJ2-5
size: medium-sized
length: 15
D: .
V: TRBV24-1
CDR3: CATSLSGTVQETQYF
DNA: TGTGCCACCAGTTTGTCCGGGACTGTTCAAGAGACCCAGTACTTC

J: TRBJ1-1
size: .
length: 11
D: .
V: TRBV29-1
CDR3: CSVVDSTEAFF
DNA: TGCAGCGTTGTGGACTCCACTGAAGCTTTCTTT

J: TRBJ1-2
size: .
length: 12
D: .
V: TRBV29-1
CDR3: CSVDGQNYGYTF
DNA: TGCAGCGTTGACGGGCAGAACTATGGCTACACCTTC

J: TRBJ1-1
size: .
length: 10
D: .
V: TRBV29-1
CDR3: CSVSGRGAFF
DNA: TGCAGCGTTAGTGGGCGTGGAGCTTTCTTT

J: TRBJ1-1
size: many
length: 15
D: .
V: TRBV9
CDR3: CASSGGTLGNTEAFF
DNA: TGTGCCAGCAGCGGGGGGACCCTGGGGAACACTGAAGCTTTCTTT

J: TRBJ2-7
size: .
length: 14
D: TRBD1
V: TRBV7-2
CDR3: CASSQTGGASEQYF
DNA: TGTGCCAGCAGTCAAACAGGGGGCGCGTCCGAGCAGTACTTC

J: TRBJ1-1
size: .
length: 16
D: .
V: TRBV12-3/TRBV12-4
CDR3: CTTVQGPGALDTEALF
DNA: TGTACCACCGTACAAGGTCCGGGGGCGCTGGACACTGAAGCTCTCTTT

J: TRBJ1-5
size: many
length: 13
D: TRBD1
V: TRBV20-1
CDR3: CSASGQGDQPQHF
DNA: TGCAGTGCTAGTGGACAGGGGGATCAGCCCCAGCATTTT

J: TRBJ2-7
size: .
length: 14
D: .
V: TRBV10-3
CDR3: CAISESGAPGEQYF
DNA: TGTGCCATCAGTGAATCAGGGGCGCCCGGCGAGCAGTACTTC

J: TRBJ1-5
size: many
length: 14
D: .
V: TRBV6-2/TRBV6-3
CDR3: CASRLQGSGQPQHF
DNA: TGTGCCAGCAGACTTCAGGGAAGCGGTCAGCCCCAGCATTTT

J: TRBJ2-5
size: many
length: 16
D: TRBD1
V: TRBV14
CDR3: CASSPQTGGFQETQYF
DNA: TGTGCCAGCAGCCCCCAAACAGGGGGATTCCAAGAGACCCAGTACTTC

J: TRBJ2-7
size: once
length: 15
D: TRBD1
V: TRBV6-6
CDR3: CASSGTSRGTYEQYF
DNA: TGTGCCAGCAGCGGAACCTCCAGGGGGACCTACGAGCAGTACTTC

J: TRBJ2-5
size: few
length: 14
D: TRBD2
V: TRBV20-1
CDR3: CSAGLAGAQETQYF
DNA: TGCAGTGCAGGACTAGCGGGGGCCCAAGAGACCCAGTACTTC

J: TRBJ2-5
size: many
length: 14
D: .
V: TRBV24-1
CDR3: CATAEGTPQETQYF
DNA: TGTGCCACCGCTGAAGGGACTCCCCAAGAGACCCAGTACTTC

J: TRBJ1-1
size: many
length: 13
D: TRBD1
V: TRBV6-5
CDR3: CASSQGQGAPAFF
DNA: TGTGCCAGCAGTCAAGGACAGGGGGCGCCGGCTTTCTTT

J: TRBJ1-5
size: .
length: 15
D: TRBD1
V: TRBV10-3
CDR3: CATSPGQGASQPQHF
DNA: TGTGCCACCAGCCCGGGACAGGGGGCTAGTCAGCCCCAGCATTTT

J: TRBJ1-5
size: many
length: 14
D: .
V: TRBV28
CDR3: CASSLFSSNQPQHF
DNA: TGTGCCAGCAGTTTATTCAGTAGTAATCAGCCCCAGCATTTT

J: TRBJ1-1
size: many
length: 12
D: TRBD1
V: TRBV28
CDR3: CTKPRQGSEAFF
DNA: TGTACCAAACCTCGACAGGGTAGTGAAGCTTTCTTT

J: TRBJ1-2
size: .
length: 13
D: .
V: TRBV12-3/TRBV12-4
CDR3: CASSEDRNYGYTF
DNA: TGTGCCAGCAGTGAAGACAGGAACTATGGCTACACCTTC

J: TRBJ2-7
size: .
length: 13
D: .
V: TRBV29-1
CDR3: CSVRPGPSYEQYF
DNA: TGCAGCGTGAGGCCCGGGCCAAGCTACGAGCAGTACTTC

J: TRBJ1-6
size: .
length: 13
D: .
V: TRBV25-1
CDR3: CASSEGDLSPLHF
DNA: TGTGCCAGCAGTGAAGGGGATCTATCACCCCTCCACTTT

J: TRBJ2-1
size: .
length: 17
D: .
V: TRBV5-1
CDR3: CASSAPTQGSAYNEQFF
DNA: TGCGCCAGCAGCGCCCCAACCCAAGGGTCGGCCTACAATGAGCAGTTCTTC

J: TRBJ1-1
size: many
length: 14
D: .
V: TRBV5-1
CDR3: CASSLRAETTEAFF
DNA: TGCGCCAGCAGCTTAAGGGCAGAGACCACTGAAGCTTTCTTT

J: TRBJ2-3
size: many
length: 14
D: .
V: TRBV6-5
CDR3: CASSSTPLTDTQYF
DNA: TGTGCCAGCAGTTCTACCCCCCTCACAGATACGCAGTATTTT

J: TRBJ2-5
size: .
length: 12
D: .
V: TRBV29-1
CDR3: CSVADGQSEEYF
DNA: TGCAGCGTTGCCGACGGACAGAGCGAGGAGTACTTC

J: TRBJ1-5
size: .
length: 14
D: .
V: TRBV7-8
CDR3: CASSSPSGSYYEHF
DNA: TGTGCCAGCAGCTCTCCTAGCGGGAGCTACTACGAGCATTTT

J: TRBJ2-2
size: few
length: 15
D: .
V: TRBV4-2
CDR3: CASSQEGRDTGELFF
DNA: TGTGCCAGCAGCCAAGAAGGGCGAGACACCGGGGAGCTGTTTTTT

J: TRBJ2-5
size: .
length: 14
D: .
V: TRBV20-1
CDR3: CSADRARKGETQYF
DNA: TGCAGTGCAGACCGGGCAAGAAAGGGGGAGACCCAGTACTTC

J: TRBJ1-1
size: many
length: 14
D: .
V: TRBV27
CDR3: CASSLGSANTEAFF
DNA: TGTGCCAGCAGTTTAGGGTCAGCGAACACTGAAGCTTTCTTT

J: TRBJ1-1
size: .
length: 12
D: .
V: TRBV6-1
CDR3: CASSTGNTEAFF
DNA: TGTGCCAGCAGCACAGGAAACACTGAAGCTTTCTTT

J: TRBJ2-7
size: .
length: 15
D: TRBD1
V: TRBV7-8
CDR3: CASSLPGQGAGEQYF
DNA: TGTGCCAGCAGCTTACCGGGACAGGGGGCGGGGGAGCAGTACTTC

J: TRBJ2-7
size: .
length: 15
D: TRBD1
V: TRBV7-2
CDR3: CASSLIGDSSYEQYF
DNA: TGTGCCAGCAGCCTGATCGGGGACAGCTCCTACGAGCAGTACTTC